This T cell receptor beta chain was profiled in a study of T cells in narcolepsy. Study-wide context: Patients with NT1 or NT2 and healthy control donors were enrolled.

The study, taken as a whole, reports: Autoreactive clone sequences were missing from some blood memory CD4+ repertoires. Autoreactive HCRT-specific and TRIB2-specific clonotypes were marked in same-patient CSF-versus-blood CD4+ comparisons. Blood of same and different patients, but not healthy controls, reportedly held recurring autoreactive clonotypes.

Turning to this clone: The antigen is undetermined.

The CDR3 contains 15 residues. CDR1 is SGHVS, CDR2 FNYEAQ, per germline. Trimming stripped 7 bases from V and 0 bases from J, with 14 bases between. The table came from immunoSEQ multiplex PCR; TCRdb's copy has only in-frame clones and leaves some out. This table has around 28,000 clones, under 85% appearing once. Sample: CD45RA- memory CD4+ T cells from PBMCs. The sequence derives from a human donor with narcolepsy. V is TRBV7-6 and J is TRBJ2-3, with a weak D call TRBD1 (6 bases). The CDR3 coding sequence is TGTGCCAGCAAGCTTAGGGGGTCTAGCACAGATACGCAGTATTTT. It codes for CASKLRGSSTDTQYF. The entire variable domain, with the rest obtained from reference TRBV7-6 and TRBJ2-3, is as follows: GAGVSQSPRYKVTKRGQDVALRCDPISGHVSLYWYRQALGQGPEFLTYFNYEAQQDKSGLPNDRFSAERPEGSISTLTIQRTEQRDSAMYRCASKLRGSSTDTQYFGPGTRLTVL.